This T cell receptor beta chain stems from a study of Ad26.COV2.S vaccination and SARS-CoV-2 variants. Germline CDR1 and CDR2: LNHDA and SQIVND (reference sequence). The germline V and J ends were trimmed by 4 bases and 1 base, with 7 bases remaining between them. The CDR3 extends over 13 amino acids. As to this clone: Its antigen is unidentified.

The table came from immunoSEQ multiplex PCR; TCRdb's copy has only in-frame clones and leaves some out. The sample carries over 90,000 clones, 60% to 85% recorded once. Study-wide points: Once vaccination had occurred, spike-specific CD8+ and CD4+ T cell responses reportedly showed substantial breadth.

Here the sequenced sample was peripheral blood, taken after recovery from COVID-19. The genes are TRBV19 and TRBJ2-5; D tentatively fits TRBD1 or TRBD2 (5 bases each). This clonotype originated in a human donor who had recovered from COVID-19. CDR3 residues: CASSRDRQETQYF. DNA of the CDR3: TGTGCCAGTAGTAGGGACCGCCAAGAGACCCAGTACTTC.